This TCR beta chain was recovered during a study of shared clonotypes between healthy human individuals. General observations from the study: The sharing of around 5% of naive CD4 clonotypes was seen across a handful of donors.

CD8 cells classed as naive were CD45RO-negative and positively selected for CCR7, excluding terminally differentiated effector memory CD45RA+ cells. The donors were all Caucasian adults (living in Nashville, Tennessee). Assay used: immunoSEQ multiplex PCR; TCRdb lists only in-frame clones, some missing. The sample holds over 2 million clones, approximately 94% seen once. About this clone: Its specificity is not known.

The CDR3 sequence is 12 residues long. With 5 bases removed from V and 4 bases from J, the gap between germline ends came to 7 bases. Germline CDR1 reads PRHDT; CDR2 reads FYEKMQ (reference sequence). J is TRBJ2-3 and V is TRBV13; D gene uncertain. The sequence came from a man aged 18 to 30 in good health. Material: naive CD8+ T cells sorted from blood. CDR3 sequence: CASSLLADTQYF. DNA for the CDR3: TGTGCCAGCAGCCTCTTGGCAGATACGCAGTATTTT. The whole variable domain, filled in from reference TRBV13 and TRBJ2-3, reads AAGVIQSPRHLIKEKRETATLKCYPIPRHDTVYWYQQGPGQDPQFLISFYEKMQSDKGSIPDRFSAQQFSDYHSELNMSSLELGDSALYFCASSLLADTQYFGPGTRLTVL.